The subject of this entry is one TCR beta chain. The germline V gene has CDR1 MDHEN and CDR2 SYDVKM. Trimming left V 5 bases short and J 3 bases short, with 10 bases between. CDR3 length equals 13 residues. Across several immunoSEQ plates, the genomic DNA of each subset was split evenly. Per the study methods: Filtering differed because ImmunoSEQ produced junction-only sequences that carried no quality scores. TCRdb's table, derived via immunoSEQ multiplex PCR, lists solely in-frame clones and lacks some. V, J and clone size are taken as reported in that table, and D and trimming were inferred from the DNA itself. The table records a few million clones, 90% to 96% of them present only once. This sample was included in a study of shared clonotypes between healthy human individuals. Study at large: Per donor, three plates held CD4 naive cells, three held CD4 memory, two held CD8 naive and one held CD8 memory.

Healthy HIV-negative adults with no recent acute infections or vaccinations were recruited as donors. Sequencing was carried out using naive CD4+ T cells sorted from blood. Regarding subset: CD45RA+ positively selected. The receptor was derived from a young man in good health. The chain has TRBV28 and TRBJ1-2; possible D gene TRBD1, 6 bases. This chain's CDR3 is CASSQRQDYGYTF. The CDR3 DNA is TGTGCCAGCAGTCAGAGACAGGACTATGGCTACACCTTC.